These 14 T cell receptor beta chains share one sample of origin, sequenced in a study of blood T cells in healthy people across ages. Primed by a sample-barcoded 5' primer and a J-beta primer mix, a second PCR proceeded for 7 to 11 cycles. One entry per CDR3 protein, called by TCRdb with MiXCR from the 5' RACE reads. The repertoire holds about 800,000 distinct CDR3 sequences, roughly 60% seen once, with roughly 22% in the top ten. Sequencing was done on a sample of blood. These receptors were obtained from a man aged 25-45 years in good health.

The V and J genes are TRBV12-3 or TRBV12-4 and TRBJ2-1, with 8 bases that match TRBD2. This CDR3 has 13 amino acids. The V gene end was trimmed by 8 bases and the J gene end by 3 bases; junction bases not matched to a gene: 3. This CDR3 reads CASLAGGYNEQFF. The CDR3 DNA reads TGTGCCAGCCTCGCGGGGGGCTACAATGAGCAGTTCTTC.

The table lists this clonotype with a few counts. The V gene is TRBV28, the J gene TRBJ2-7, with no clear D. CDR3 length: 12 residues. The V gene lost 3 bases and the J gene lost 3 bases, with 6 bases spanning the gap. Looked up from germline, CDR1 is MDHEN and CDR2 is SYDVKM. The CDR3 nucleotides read TGTGCCAGCAGTTTCCAGCTCTACGAGCAGTACTTC. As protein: CASSFQLYEQYF.

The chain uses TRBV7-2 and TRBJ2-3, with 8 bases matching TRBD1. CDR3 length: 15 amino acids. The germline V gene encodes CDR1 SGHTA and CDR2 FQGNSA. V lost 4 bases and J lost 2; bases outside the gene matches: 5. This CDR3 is CASSSDRGNTDTQYF. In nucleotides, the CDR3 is TGTGCCAGCAGCTCCGACAGGGGAAACACAGATACGCAGTATTTT.

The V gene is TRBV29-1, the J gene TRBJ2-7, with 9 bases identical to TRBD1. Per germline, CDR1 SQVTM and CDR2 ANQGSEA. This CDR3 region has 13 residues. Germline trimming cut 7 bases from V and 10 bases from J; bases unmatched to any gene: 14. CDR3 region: CSGGTGNGEAQYF. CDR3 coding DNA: TGCAGCGGGGGGACAGGGAACGGAGAGGCCCAGTACTTC.

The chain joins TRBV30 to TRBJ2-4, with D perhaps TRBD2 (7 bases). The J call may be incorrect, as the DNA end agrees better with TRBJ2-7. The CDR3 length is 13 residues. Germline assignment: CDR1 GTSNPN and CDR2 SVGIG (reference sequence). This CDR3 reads CAWNRGATYEQYF. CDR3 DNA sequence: TGTGCCTGGAACCGGGGGGCCACTTACGAGCAGTACTTC.

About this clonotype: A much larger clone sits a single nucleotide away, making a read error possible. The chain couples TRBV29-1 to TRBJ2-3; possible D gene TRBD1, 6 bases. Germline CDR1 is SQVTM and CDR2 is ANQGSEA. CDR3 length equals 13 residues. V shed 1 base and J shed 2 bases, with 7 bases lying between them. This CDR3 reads CSVEGTDTDTQYF. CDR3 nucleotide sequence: TGCAGCGTTGAAGGGACAGACACAGATACGCAGTATTTT.

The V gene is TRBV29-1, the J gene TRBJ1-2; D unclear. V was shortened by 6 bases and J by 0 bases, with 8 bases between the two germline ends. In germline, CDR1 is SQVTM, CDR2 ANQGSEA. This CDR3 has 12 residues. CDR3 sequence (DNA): TGCAGCGTGATGGATTCTAACTATGGCTACACCTTC. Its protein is CSVMDSNYGYTF.

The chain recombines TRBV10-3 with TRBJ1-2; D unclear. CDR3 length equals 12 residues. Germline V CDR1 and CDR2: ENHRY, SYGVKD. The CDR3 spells CASRGPVYGYTF. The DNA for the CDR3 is TGTGCTTCTCGAGGACCGGTCTATGGCTACACCTTC.

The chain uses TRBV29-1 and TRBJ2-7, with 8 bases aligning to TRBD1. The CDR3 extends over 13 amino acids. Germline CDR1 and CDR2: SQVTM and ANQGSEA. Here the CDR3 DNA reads TGCAGTATTGGGACAGGAGAAGCCTACGAGCAGTACTTC. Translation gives CSIGTGEAYEQYF.

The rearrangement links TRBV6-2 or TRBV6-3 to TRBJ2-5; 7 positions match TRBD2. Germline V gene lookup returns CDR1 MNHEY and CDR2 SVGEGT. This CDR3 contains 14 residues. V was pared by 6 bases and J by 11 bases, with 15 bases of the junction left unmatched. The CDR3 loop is CASRTGTTSGGQYF. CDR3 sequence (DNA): TGTGCCAGCAGAACCGGGACTACCTCGGGTGGGCAGTACTTC.

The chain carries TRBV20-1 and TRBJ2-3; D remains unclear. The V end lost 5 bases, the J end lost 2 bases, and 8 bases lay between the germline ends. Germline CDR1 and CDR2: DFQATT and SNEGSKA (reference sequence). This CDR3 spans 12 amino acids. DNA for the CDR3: TGCAGTGCTGATGCGGTCACAGATACGCAGTATTTT. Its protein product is CSADAVTDTQYF.

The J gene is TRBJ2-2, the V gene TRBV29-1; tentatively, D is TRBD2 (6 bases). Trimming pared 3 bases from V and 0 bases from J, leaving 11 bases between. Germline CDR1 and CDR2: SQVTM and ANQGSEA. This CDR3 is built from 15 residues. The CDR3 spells CSVDFTGANTGELFF. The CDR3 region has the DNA TGCAGCGTTGACTTCACGGGGGCGAACACCGGGGAGCTGTTTTTT.

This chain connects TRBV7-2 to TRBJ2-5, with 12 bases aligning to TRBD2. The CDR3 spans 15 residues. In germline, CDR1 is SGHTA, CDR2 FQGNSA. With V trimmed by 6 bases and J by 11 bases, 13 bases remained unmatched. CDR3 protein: CASRPPSGGAVEQYF. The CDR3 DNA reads TGTGCCAGCAGGCCTCCTAGCGGGGGGGCCGTTGAGCAGTACTTC.

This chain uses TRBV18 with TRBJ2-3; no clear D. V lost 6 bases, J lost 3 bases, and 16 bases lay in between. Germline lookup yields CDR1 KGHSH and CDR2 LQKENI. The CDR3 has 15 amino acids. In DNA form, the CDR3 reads TGTGCCAGCTCTTCAGTTGGCGCGCGGACAGATACGCAGTATTTT. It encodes CASSSVGARTDTQYF.